This TCR beta chain derives from a study of T-cell reconstitution after alpha-beta-depleted transplantation in children. Findings of the study overall: Most T-cell counts and diversity one year after the transplant came from T cells that were newly produced. Recipient T cells and thymic progenitors that survived were the source of the high TCRbeta diversity seen at day 60 in some patients. About two months after transplant, alpha-beta T cells reportedly came from several hundred expanded graft clones.

The TCRbeta library incorporated unique molecular identifiers. From the PCR reads, TCRdb called clonotypes with MiXCR, one entry per CDR3 protein. The table has around 500,000 distinct CDR3 sequences, under 25% seen once; the top ten hold 11% to 15%. This clonotype has a count of ten or more. Its antigen is currently unknown. The sequence came from a boy less than two years old who had a stem cell transplant for acute myeloid leukemia, so the T cells may come from the graft donor. Sequenced material: PBMCs, mostly from graft donor cells, taken 360 days after TCRalphabeta/CD19-depleted stem cell transplant.

This CDR3 is CASSSGTSGALLSYNEQFF. The CDR3 DNA sequence: TGTGCCAGCAGCTCGGGGACTAGCGGGGCCCTATTGTCCTACAATGAGCAGTTCTTC. The V call is TRBV7-6, the J call TRBJ2-1; 13 nucleotides match TRBD2. Germline lookup yields CDR1 SGHVS and CDR2 FNYEAQ. Losses at the gene ends were 4 bases for V and 1 base for J; bases not matched to a gene: 10. This CDR3 is 19 amino acids long.